This passage covers 30 T cell receptor beta chains from one sample sequenced in a study of regulatory T cells in long-lasting Graves disease. Building the TCR beta libraries relied on iRepertoire HTBI primers, and CDR3 regions underwent Arm-PCR. Using its own MiXCR run on the multiplex PCR reads, TCRdb lists one record per CDR3 protein. Of 300,000 to 450,000 distinct CDR3 sequences detected, around 15% appear once; the ten largest clones hold over 20%. Time point of the sample: newly diagnosed GD, antithyroid drugs for less than 3 months. PBMCs were the source of the RNA used for TCR sequencing. Material: peripheral blood mononuclear cells (PBMCs), obtained at new diagnosis, from a patient treated with antithyroid drugs. These receptor sequences come from a female donor with Graves disease.

This clonotype was seen ten or more times. The chain recombines TRBV27 with TRBJ2-2; a weak D match, TRBD1 (6 bases). The ends were cut back, 6 bases at V and 0 bases at J, with 8 bases in the middle. This CDR3 spans 14 amino acids. Germline V gives CDR1 MNHEY, CDR2 SMNVEV (reference sequence). CDR3 in DNA: TGTGCCAGCAGAGGACAGACGAACACCGGGGAGCTGTTTTTT. Translation: CASRGQTNTGELFF.

This rearrangement joins TRBV27 to TRBJ1-5; TRBD1 aligns across 8 bases. The CDR3 sequence is 15 residues long. From germline, CDR1 is MNHEY and CDR2 SMNVEV (reference sequence). Trimming cost V 0 bases and J 6 bases; bases outside gene matches: 4. CDR3: CASSLSVTGGQPQHF. The CDR3 nucleotides are TGTGCCAGCAGTTTATCGGTTACAGGGGGTCAGCCCCAGCATTTT.

This clonotype appeared many times. This chain links TRBV7-9 with TRBJ2-5; no definite D call. Germline CDR1 is SEHNR and CDR2 is FQNEAQ (reference sequence). V gave up 0 bases and J gave up 5 bases, with 10 bases separating them. The CDR3 has 14 amino acids. CDR3 sequence: CASSLADFWETQYF. For the CDR3, the DNA is TGTGCCAGCAGCTTAGCCGACTTTTGGGAGACCCAGTACTTC.

As for this clonotype: A read error is likely here: a far larger clone is one base away. The V gene is TRBV6-1, the J gene TRBJ2-3; no clear D gene. The DNA matches TRBJ2-7 better at its end, which makes the J call doubtful. The CDR3 consists of 15 residues. Germline assignment: CDR1 MNHNS and CDR2 SASEGT. The DNA for the CDR3 is TGTGCCAGCAGTGAAGCGGCTGCAGTCTCCTGCGAGCAGTACTTC. It encodes CASSEAAAVSCEQYF.

The chain uses TRBV7-2 and TRBJ2-1; 8 nucleotides line up with TRBD2. V lost 1 base to trimming and J lost 9 bases; unmatched junction nucleotides: 2. The germline V gene has CDR1 SGHTA and CDR2 FQGNSA. This CDR3 spans 13 amino acids. Written as DNA, the CDR3 is TGTGCCAGCAGCTTAGGCGGGGGGAGTGAGCAGTTCTTC. Translated, it gives CASSLGGGSEQFF.

The chain uses TRBV9 and TRBJ2-1; 11 nucleotides match TRBD2. Germline V gives CDR1 SGDLS, CDR2 YYNGEE. This CDR3 is 15 amino acids long. The junction had 3 bases not matched to a gene; V was cut back by 3 bases and J by 4 bases. The CDR3 region is CASSATSGGYNEQFF. The DNA of the CDR3 is TGTGCCAGCAGCGCCACTAGCGGGGGATACAATGAGCAGTTCTTC. Supplemented by reference TRBV9 and TRBJ2-1, the full variable domain reads DSGVTQTPKHLITATGQRVTLRCSPRSGDLSVYWYQQSLDQGLQFLIQYYNGEERAKGNILERFSAQQFPDLHSELNLSSLELGDSALYFCASSATSGGYNEQFFGPGTRLTVL.

The gene calls are TRBV7-9 and TRBJ2-1; the match to TRBD1 covers 12 bases. From germline, CDR1 is SEHNR and CDR2 FQNEAQ (reference sequence). The CDR3 sequence is 23 residues long. V was pared by 1 base and J by 4 bases, with 23 bases of the junction left unmatched. CDR3 sequence: CASSLGTGTGGSGPQITYNEQFF. In nucleotides, the CDR3 is TGTGCCAGCAGCTTAGGGACCGGGACAGGGGGCTCTGGACCTCAGATAACATACAATGAGCAGTTCTTC.

This clonotype came up many times. A much larger clone sits a single nucleotide away, making a read error possible. This chain joins TRBV7-3 and TRBJ1-1; TRBD1 might be the D (6 bases). This CDR3 has 14 residues. From germline, CDR1 is SGHTA and CDR2 FQGTGA. V was pared by 1 base and J by 0 bases, with 6 bases between. The CDR3 sequence: CASSLNRVNTEAFF. For the CDR3, the DNA is TGTGCCAGCAGCTTAAACAGGGTGAACACTGAAGCTTTCTTT.

This clonotype was seen many times. The rearrangement uses TRBV11-2 and TRBJ2-7; 10 bases are a match to TRBD2. CDR3 size: 15 residues. V shed 1 base, J shed 7 bases, and the junction held 7 bases outside the gene matches. Germline V CDR1 and CDR2: SGHAT, FQNNGV. The CDR3 is CASSLGASGRREQYF. CDR3 nucleotides: TGTGCCAGCAGCTTAGGAGCTAGCGGGAGAAGGGAGCAGTACTTC.

Only a few counts were recorded for this clonotype. This is likely an artifact of a read error, given a far larger clone one base away. CDR3 coding DNA: TGTGCCAGCAGCTCCACCGGGACTAGGAGTGATCAGTACTTC. It yields the protein CASSSTGTRSDQYF. The rearrangement joins TRBV11-2 to TRBJ2-4; 8 bases align to TRBD2. The CDR3 extends over 14 amino acids. The V and J ends lost 4 bases and 12 bases, in that order; junction bases with no gene match: 11. Germline V gene lookup returns CDR1 SGHAT and CDR2 FQNNGV.

Notes on this clonotype: This sequence may be a read error, since a much larger clone differs from it by one base. The J gene is TRBJ2-1, the V gene TRBV7-6; TRBD2 matches at 13 bases. The CDR3 totals 15 residues. CDR1 is SGHVS and CDR2 is FNYEAQ in the germline V gene. The CDR3, as DNA: TGTGCCAGCAGCTTGGGGACTAGCGGGAACCATGATCAGTTCTTC. This sequence encodes CASSLGTSGNHDQFF. The full variable domain, in which reference TRBV7-6 and TRBJ2-1 provide the parts outside the CDR3, is GAGVSQSPRYKVTKRGQDVALRCDPISGHVSLYWYRQALGQGPEFLTYFNYEAQQDKSGLPNDRFSAERPEGSISTLTIQRTEQRDSAMYRCASSLGTSGNHDQFFGPGTRLTVL.

Many counts were recorded for this clonotype. The J gene is TRBJ1-4, the V gene TRBV9, with 7 bases identical to TRBD1. The ends lost 0 bases at V and 5 bases at J; junction bases unmatched: 7. The germline CDR1 and CDR2 sequences are SGDLS and YYNGEE. The CDR3 is made up of 16 amino acids. The CDR3 nucleotides are TGTGCCAGCAGCGTAGCTCCGGGACAGTCCAATGAAAAACTGTTTTTT. Translated, it gives CASSVAPGQSNEKLFF.

There are many counts of this clonotype. V usage is TRBV27 and J usage is TRBJ2-1; 8 bases fit TRBD2. The CDR3 spans 16 residues. V was clipped by 6 bases and J by 4 bases; unmatched bases: 11. Germline V gene sequence: CDR1 MNHEY, CDR2 SMNVEV (reference sequence). In nucleotides, the CDR3 is TGTGCCAGCAGCTGGGCCCCATCTAGCGGGTACAATGAGCAGTTCTTC. It translates to CASSWAPSSGYNEQFF.

This clonotype was counted many times. The V gene is TRBV10-3, the J gene TRBJ1-2; TRBD1 matches at 7 bases. The V gene's germline CDR1 is ENHRY and CDR2 SYGVKD. V was pared by 3 bases and J by 9 bases, with 7 bases of the junction left unmatched. This CDR3 region has 13 residues. CDR3 DNA sequence: TGTGCCATCAGTGACCCCAACAGGGGTAGCTACACCTTC. It specifies CAISDPNRGSYTF.

In its sample, this clonotype was seen many times. V gene TRBV6-1 combines with J gene TRBJ1-1, with 7 bases lining up with TRBD1. Germline trimming cut 6 bases from V and 3 bases from J; bases unmatched to any gene: 10. The CDR3 consists of 15 residues. CDR1 MNHNS and CDR2 SASEGT come from the germline V gene. This chain's CDR3 is CASRERTGGHTEAFF. In nucleotides, the CDR3 is TGTGCCAGCAGGGAAAGGACAGGCGGGCACACTGAAGCTTTCTTT.

This clonotype was seen ten or more times. The genes are TRBV7-2 and TRBJ2-7; TRBD2 might be the D (6 bases). Germline V gives CDR1 SGHTA, CDR2 FQGNSA. V shed 5 bases and J shed 5 bases, with 16 bases lying between them. There are 14 residues in the CDR3. The DNA for the CDR3 is TGTGCCAGCAGCCCTGGACTAATTGTCCACGAGCAGTACTTC. Translation gives CASSPGLIVHEQYF.

This clonotype was seen only a few times. The chain has TRBV7-6 and TRBJ1-6; D is uncertain. Germline loops: CDR1 SGHVS, CDR2 FNYEAQ. With 1 base removed from V and 9 bases from J, the gap between germline ends came to 13 bases. The CDR3 is 15 amino acids. Here the CDR3 reads CASSLGIGLGSPLHF. The CDR3 nucleotides read TGTGCCAGCAGCTTAGGAATTGGCCTTGGTTCACCCCTCCACTTT.

This clonotype came up many times. The chain couples TRBV20-1 to TRBJ2-3, with 9 bases fitting TRBD1. The CDR3 spans 15 residues. V was clipped by 6 bases and J by 2 bases; unmatched bases: 9. Germline CDR1 is DFQATT and CDR2 is SNEGSKA (reference sequence). In DNA form, the CDR3 reads TGCAGTGCCCGACAGGGGGTGTGGGCCACAGATACGCAGTATTTT. Its protein is CSARQGVWATDTQYF.

V is TRBV19 and J is TRBJ1-2; tentatively, D is TRBD1 (6 bases). CDR3 length equals 14 residues. Trimming removed 7 bases at V and 6 bases at J, with 18 bases between. The germline V gene encodes CDR1 LNHDA and CDR2 SQIVND (reference sequence). CDR3: CASIKGEIPDGYTF. The DNA of the CDR3 is TGTGCCAGTATCAAGGGGGAGATTCCGGATGGCTACACCTTC. The entire variable domain, with the rest obtained from reference TRBV19 and TRBJ1-2, is as follows: DGGITQSPKYLFRKEGQNVTLSCEQNLNHDAMYWYRQDPGQGLRLIYYSQIVNDFQKGDIAEGYSVSREKKESFPLTVTSAQKNPTAFYLCASIKGEIPDGYTFGSGTRLTVV.

The table lists this clonotype with many counts. V is TRBV13 and J is TRBJ1-2; D not resolved. Germline CDR1 is PRHDT and CDR2 is FYEKMQ (reference sequence). V lost 5 bases and J lost 6, with 25 bases in between. The CDR3 runs to 17 residues. The CDR3 DNA follows: TGTGCCAGCAGCCTACCAACCGACCGACTACATCAGGATGGCTACACCTTC. Amino acid sequence: CASSLPTDRLHQDGYTF.

This clonotype has a count of ten or more. This chain connects TRBV6-2 or TRBV6-3 to TRBJ1-1; no clear D. Trimming took 6 bases from V and 2 from J, leaving 4 bases between them. CDR1 and CDR2 (germline): MNHEY, SVGEGT. The CDR3 has 11 amino acids. This chain's CDR3 is CASSVNTEAFF. For the CDR3, the DNA is TGTGCCAGCAGCGTCAACACTGAAGCTTTCTTT.

This clonotype was recorded at least ten times. V gene TRBV4-3 combines with J gene TRBJ1-2; maybe TRBD1 (6 bases). The CDR3 contains 14 residues. Germline assignment: CDR1 LGHNA and CDR2 YSLEER. Trimming removed 0 bases at V and 8 bases at J, with 13 bases between. The CDR3 protein is CASSQDRAGVGYTF. As DNA, the CDR3 is TGCGCCAGCAGCCAAGATCGGGCAGGGGTAGGCTACACCTTC.

This clonotype was counted at least ten times. This chain uses TRBV28 with TRBJ2-5, with 10 bases lining up with TRBD2. The germline V gene has CDR1 MDHEN and CDR2 SYDVKM. CDR3 size: 16 residues. Unmatched junction bases numbered 11, after V lost 7 bases and J lost 3 bases. The CDR3 loop reads CASNTPGLANKETQYF. The DNA of the CDR3 is TGTGCCAGCAATACCCCGGGACTAGCGAATAAAGAGACCCAGTACTTC.

This clonotype was seen ten or more times. The chain carries TRBV5-1 and TRBJ2-3; 10 bases line up with TRBD2. Germline V CDR1 and CDR2: SGHRS, YFSETQ. Trimming removed 3 bases from V and 0 bases from J; junction bases left unmatched: 1. This CDR3 contains 15 residues. The CDR3 loop is CASSSSGGSTDTQYF. The DNA of the CDR3 is TGCGCCAGCAGCTCTAGCGGGGGAAGCACAGATACGCAGTATTTT.

This clonotype was picked up one time. A clone one base away is much larger, so this may be a read error. This rearrangement joins TRBV19 to TRBJ1-1; no clear D gene. The CDR3 loop spans 18 amino acids. The V gene's germline CDR1 is LNHDA and CDR2 SQIVND (reference sequence). V dropped 1 base and J dropped 2 bases, with 20 bases sitting between them. CDR3 bases: TGTGCCAGTAGTATAGGTGGGGTATCCGTGGCAGGAAACACTGAAGCTTTCTTT. Its protein is CASSIGGVSVAGNTEAFF. The full variable domain, completed using reference TRBV19 and TRBJ1-1, is DGGITQSPKYLFRKEGQNVTLSCEQNLNHDAMYWYRQDPGQGLRLIYYSQIVNDFQKGDIAEGYSVSREKKESFPLTVTSAQKNPTAFYLCASSIGGVSVAGNTEAFFGQGTRLTVV.

This clonotype was counted at least ten times. The chain is built from TRBV4-1 and TRBJ1-2; D not resolved. Germline V lookup: CDR1 MGHRA, CDR2 YSYEKL. The CDR3 consists of 17 residues. Between the trimmed V and J ends, which lost 0 bases and 7 bases, there was a span of 21 bases. The CDR3 nucleotides are TGCGCCAGCAGCCAAGATATGGTGCTTCATTCCCCCGGTGGCTACACCTTC. Its translation: CASSQDMVLHSPGGYTF.

The chain carries TRBV20-1 and TRBJ1-2, with 7 bases fitting TRBD1. The CDR3 sequence is 13 residues long. V trimming: 6 bases; J trimming: 0 bases; junction bases outside the gene matches: 4. The germline V gene has CDR1 DFQATT and CDR2 SNEGSKA (reference sequence). CDR3 coding DNA: TGCAGTGCGGTACAGGGGACTAACTATGGCTACACCTTC. This translates into CSAVQGTNYGYTF.

Many counts were recorded for this clonotype. The J gene is TRBJ2-7, the V gene TRBV7-2, with 8 bases identical to TRBD2. V trimming: 3 bases; J trimming: 0 bases; junction bases outside the gene matches: 1. The V gene's germline CDR1 is SGHTA and CDR2 FQGNSA. This CDR3 spans 14 amino acids. This CDR3 reads CASSLGLDSYEQYF. CDR3 in DNA: TGTGCCAGCAGCTTGGGACTAGACTCCTACGAGCAGTACTTC.

As to this clonotype: A clone one base away is much larger, so this may be a read error. This chain uses TRBV4-1 with TRBJ1-1; D may be TRBD1 (5 bases). CDR3 length: 17 residues. CDR1 and CDR2 (germline): MGHRA, YSYEKL. CDR3 loop: CASSQGRRGTANTKAFF. The CDR3 DNA follows: TGCGCCAGCAGCCAGGGGCGTCGTGGGACGGCGAACACTAAAGCTTTCTTT.

The sample holds many counts of this clonotype. The chain recombines TRBV30 with TRBJ1-5, with a weak D call TRBD1 (5 bases). Trimming pared 0 bases from V and 8 bases from J, leaving 14 bases between. Germline V gene lookup returns CDR1 GTSNPN and CDR2 SVGIG (reference sequence). This CDR3 spans 14 amino acids. The CDR3 region has the DNA TGTGCCTGGAGTGTGGGCGGGGGTAGGGAGCCCCAGCATTTT. Translating it yields CAWSVGGGREPQHF.